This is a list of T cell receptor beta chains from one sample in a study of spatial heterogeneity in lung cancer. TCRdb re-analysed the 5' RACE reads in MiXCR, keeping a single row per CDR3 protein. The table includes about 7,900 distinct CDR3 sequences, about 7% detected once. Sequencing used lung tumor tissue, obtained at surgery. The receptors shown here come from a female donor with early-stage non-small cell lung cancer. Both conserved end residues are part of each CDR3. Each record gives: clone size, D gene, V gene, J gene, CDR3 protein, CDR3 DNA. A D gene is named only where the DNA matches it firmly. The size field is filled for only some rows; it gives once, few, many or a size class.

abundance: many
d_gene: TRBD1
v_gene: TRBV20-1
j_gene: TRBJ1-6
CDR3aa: CSARDSSDRVYNSPLHF
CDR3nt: TGCAGTGCTAGAGATAGCTCCGACAGGGTTTACAATTCACCCCTCCACTTT

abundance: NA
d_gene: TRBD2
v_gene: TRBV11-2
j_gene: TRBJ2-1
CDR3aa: CASSRYYSGSSYNEQFF
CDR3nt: TGTGCCAGCAGCCGATATTATAGCGGGAGCTCCTACAATGAGCAGTTCTTC

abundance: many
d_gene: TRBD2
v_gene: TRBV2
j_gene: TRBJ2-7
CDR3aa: CASRYLAVNYEQYF
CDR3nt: TGTGCCAGCAGGTATCTAGCGGTTAACTACGAGCAGTACTTC

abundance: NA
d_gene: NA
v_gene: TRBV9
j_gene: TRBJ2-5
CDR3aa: CASSVEGRGGETQYF
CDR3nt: TGTGCCAGCAGCGTAGAGGGCAGGGGAGGAGAGACCCAGTACTTC

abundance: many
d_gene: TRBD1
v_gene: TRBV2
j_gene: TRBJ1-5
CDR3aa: CASRETGLGQPQHF
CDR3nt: TGTGCCAGCAGAGAGACAGGGTTGGGGCAGCCCCAGCATTTT

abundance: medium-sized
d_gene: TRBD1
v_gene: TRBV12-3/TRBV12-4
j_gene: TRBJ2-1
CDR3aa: CASSLGQGHEQFF
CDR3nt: TGTGCCAGTAGTCTCGGACAGGGCCATGAGCAGTTCTTC

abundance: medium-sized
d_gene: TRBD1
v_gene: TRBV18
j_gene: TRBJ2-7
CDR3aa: CASSSETGTGAYEQYF
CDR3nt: TGTGCCAGCTCATCGGAAACCGGGACAGGGGCCTACGAGCAGTACTTC

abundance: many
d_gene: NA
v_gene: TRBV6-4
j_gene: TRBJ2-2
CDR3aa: CASSEGNTGELFF
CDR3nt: TGTGCCAGCAGTGAAGGGAACACCGGGGAGCTGTTTTTT

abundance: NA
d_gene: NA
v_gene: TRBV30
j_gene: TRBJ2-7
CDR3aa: CAWRPTGSRTGGEQYF
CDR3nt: TGTGCCTGGAGACCGACAGGGTCTCGGACGGGAGGCGAGCAGTACTTC

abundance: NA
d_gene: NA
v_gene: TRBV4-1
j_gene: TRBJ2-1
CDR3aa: CASSQEIGWRNNEQFF
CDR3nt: TGCGCCAGCAGCCAAGAAATTGGCTGGAGGAACAATGAGCAGTTCTTC

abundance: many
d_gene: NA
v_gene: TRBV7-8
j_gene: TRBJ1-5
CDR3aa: CASSLGDIASNQPQHF
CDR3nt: TGTGCCAGCAGCTTAGGTGACATAGCTAGCAATCAGCCCCAGCATTTT

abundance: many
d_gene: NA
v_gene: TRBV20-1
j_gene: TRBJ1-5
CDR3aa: CSAPGGGASNQPQHF
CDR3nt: TGCAGTGCTCCGGGCGGGGGAGCTAGCAATCAGCCCCAGCATTTT

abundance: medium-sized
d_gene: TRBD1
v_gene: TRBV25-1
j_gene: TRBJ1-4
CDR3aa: CASSELGGTEKLFF
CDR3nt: TGTGCCAGCAGTGAATTAGGGGGCACTGAAAAACTGTTTTTT

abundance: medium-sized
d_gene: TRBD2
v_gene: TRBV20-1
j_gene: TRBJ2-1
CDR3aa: CSAFTSGRRNSEQFF
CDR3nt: TGCAGTGCTTTCACTAGCGGGAGGAGGAATAGTGAGCAGTTCTTC

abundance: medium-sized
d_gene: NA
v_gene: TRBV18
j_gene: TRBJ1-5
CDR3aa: CASSQAGSNQPQHF
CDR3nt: TGTGCCAGCTCACAAGCAGGTAGCAATCAGCCCCAGCATTTT

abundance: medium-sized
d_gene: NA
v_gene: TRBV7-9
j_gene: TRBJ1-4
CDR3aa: CASSLGDDEKLFF
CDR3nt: TGTGCCAGCAGCTTAGGGGACGATGAAAAACTGTTTTTT

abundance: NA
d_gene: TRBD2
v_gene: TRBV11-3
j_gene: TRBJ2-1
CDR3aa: CASSPGLAGGPEQFF
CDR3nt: TGTGCCAGCAGCCCGGGACTAGCGGGAGGGCCTGAGCAGTTCTTC